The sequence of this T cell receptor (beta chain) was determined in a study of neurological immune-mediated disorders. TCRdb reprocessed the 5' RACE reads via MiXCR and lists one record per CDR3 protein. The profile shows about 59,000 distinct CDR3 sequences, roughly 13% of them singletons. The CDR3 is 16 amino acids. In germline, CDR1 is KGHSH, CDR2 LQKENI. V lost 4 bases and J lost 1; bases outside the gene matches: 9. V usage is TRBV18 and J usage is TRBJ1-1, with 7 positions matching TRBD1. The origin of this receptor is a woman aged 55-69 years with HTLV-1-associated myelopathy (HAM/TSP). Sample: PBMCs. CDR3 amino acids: CASSRGQVGRNTEAFF. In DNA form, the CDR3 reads TGTGCCAGCTCACGCGGACAGGTGGGGCGGAACACTGAAGCTTTCTTT.